The TCR beta chain under discussion was sequenced for a study of Graves' ophthalmopathy and Graves' hyperthyroidism. The junction had 16 bases not matched to a gene; V was cut back by 4 bases and J by 6 bases. Germline V lookup: CDR1 LGHNA, CDR2 YNFKEQ. The length of the CDR3 is 17 residues. The TCR beta CDR3 regions underwent amplification from RNA transcripts. The workflow started with a first-round RT-PCR run with HTBI primers and then moved on to a second-round multiplex PCR. TCRdb recomputed calls from the multiplex PCR reads with MiXCR, one row per CDR3 protein. The data contain under 400,000 distinct CDR3 sequences, roughly a sixth of them singletons. This clonotype was seen many times. Its antigen is not known. Study conclusions and caveats: Blood also held most thyroid clonotypes expanded above 0.001 frequency. Between ophthalmopathy and stable hyperthyroidism, a 13-signature model drew a separation with roughly 85% sensitivity and 81.08% specificity.

Where ophthalmopathy was present, donors had moderate-to-severe activity, CAS ≥3, NOSPECS ≥4 and duration under 3 months. Enrollment excluded any patients with other autoimmune diseases, uncontrolled infections, pregnancy or lactation. The TCR was taken from an adult man with Graves' ophthalmopathy. Sequenced material: peripheral blood. The chain joins TRBV4-2 to TRBJ1-2; 8 bases align to TRBD1. The CDR3 coding sequence is TGTGCCAGCAGCCCAAAGGGGGCCGGACAGGGAGGGAATGGCTACACCTTC. Amino acid sequence: CASSPKGAGQGGNGYTF.